This TCR beta chain was captured in a study of CD8 T cells in ankylosing spondylitis. Findings of the study overall: Ankylosing spondylitis blood appeared to be characterized by a TCR beta motif of eight highly homologous variants. Clones linked to the disease showed a CD8+ phenotype. They occurred at relatively low frequencies in peripheral blood. Reactive arthritis synovial fluid and blood previously showed some of these motif variants.

Molecular-barcoded quantitative 5'-RACE produced these TCR beta libraries. One entry per CDR3 protein, called by TCRdb with MiXCR from the 5' RACE reads. Of 240,000 or so distinct CDR3 sequences listed, around 9.1% are singletons. This clonotype was found many times. Its target is not known. This CDR3 is built from 19 residues. J lost 7 bases, V lost 0 bases, and 14 bases had no gene match. Germline V lookup: CDR1 SGHNT, CDR2 YYREEE (reference sequence). Sequencing used blood, either unsorted or a sorted T cell fraction (not recorded which). The receptor comes from a male donor with ankylosing spondylitis or in good health (not recorded which). The rearrangement links TRBV5-4 to TRBJ2-1; 12 bases align to TRBD2. The CDR3 spells CASSLVTSGRLWGKNEQFF. CDR3 coding DNA: TGTGCCAGCAGCTTGGTGACTAGCGGGAGACTATGGGGGAAAAATGAGCAGTTCTTC.